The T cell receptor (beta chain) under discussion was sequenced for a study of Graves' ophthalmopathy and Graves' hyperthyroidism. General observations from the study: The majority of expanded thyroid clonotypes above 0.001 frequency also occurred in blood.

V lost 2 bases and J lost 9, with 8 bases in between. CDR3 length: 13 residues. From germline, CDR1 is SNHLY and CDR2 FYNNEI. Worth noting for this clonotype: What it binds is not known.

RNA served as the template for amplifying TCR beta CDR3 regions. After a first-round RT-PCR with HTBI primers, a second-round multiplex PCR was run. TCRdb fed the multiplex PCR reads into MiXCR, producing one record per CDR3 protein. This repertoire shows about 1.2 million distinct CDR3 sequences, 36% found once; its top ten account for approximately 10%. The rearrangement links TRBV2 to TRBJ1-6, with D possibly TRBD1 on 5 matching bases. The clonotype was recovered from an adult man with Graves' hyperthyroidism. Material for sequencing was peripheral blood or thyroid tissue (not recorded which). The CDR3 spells CASSEQGTSPLHF. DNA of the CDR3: TGTGCCAGCAGTGAACAGGGTACTTCACCCCTCCACTTT.